This T cell receptor beta chain was sequenced in a study of blood T cells in healthy people across ages. Study-level points and caveats: Roughly linearly, TCR beta diversity per million T cells fell as age increased. Naive T cell percentage strongly correlated with TCR beta diversity. Long-lived donors had more naive CD4+ cells and higher diversity than aged donors.

Turning to this clonotype: What it binds is unknown.

A second roughly 6 to 12 cycle PCR used barcoded and J-beta primers. Template switching added a 12-random-nucleotide identifier to every cDNA molecule. TCRdb reprocessed the 5' RACE reads via MiXCR and lists one record per CDR3 protein. The top ten clones hold around 50% of a sample with a few hundred thousand distinct CDR3 sequences, 50% to 60% of them seen once. Per germline, CDR1 MNHEY and CDR2 SVGAGI. The CDR3 is made up of 14 amino acids. The V gene end was trimmed by 0 bases and the J gene end by 12 bases; junction bases not matched to a gene: 8. The chain has TRBV6-5 and TRBJ2-1; 7 bases match TRBD2. The sample was blood. The sequence derives from a man in his 60s in good health. The CDR3 spells CASSYSTRGEGQFF. In nucleotides, the CDR3 is TGTGCCAGCAGTTACTCGACCCGCGGGGAGGGGCAGTTCTTC.